Following are 22 T cell receptor beta chains from one sample sequenced in a study of T cells in Graves' hyperthyroidism and ophthalmopathy. It was RNA transcripts that yielded the amplified TCR beta CDR3 regions. First-round RT-PCR with HTBI primers amplified the TCR CDR3 region. TCRdb redid the calling of the multiplex PCR reads with MiXCR, one entry per CDR3 protein. The sample has 94,000 or so distinct CDR3 sequences, about half seen once; the top ten hold less than 30%. The sample taken for sequencing was blood. These receptor sequences come from a middle-aged woman with Graves' hyperthyroidism.

In this sample, this clonotype turned up many times. The rearrangement links TRBV2 to TRBJ2-2, with D unclear. Germline V gene lookup returns CDR1 SNHLY and CDR2 FYNNEI. V dropped 6 bases and J dropped 13 bases, with 15 bases sitting between them. This CDR3 is 12 amino acids long. CDR3 DNA: TGTGCCAGCAGCGTCGGCCCGAGTGTGCTGTTTTTT. Translation gives CASSVGPSVLFF.

J is TRBJ2-7 and V is TRBV7-6; 13 positions match TRBD2. With 4 bases clipped from V and 2 bases from J, the junction kept 8 bases outside the gene matches. The CDR3 consists of 17 residues. Germline V gene sequence: CDR1 SGHVS, CDR2 FNYEAQ. The CDR3 sequence: CASSSGLAGLATYEQYF. The CDR3 DNA follows: TGTGCCAGCAGCTCGGGACTAGCGGGACTAGCTACCTACGAGCAGTACTTC.

This clonotype came up a few times. The chain is built from TRBV6-1 and TRBJ2-7; D is tentatively TRBD1 or TRBD2 (5 bases each). The CDR3 covers 16 residues. The V end lost 6 bases, the J end lost 1 base, and 19 bases lay between the germline ends. The germline V gene encodes CDR1 MNHNS and CDR2 SASEGT. CDR3: CASSYLPPGRSYEQYF. CDR3 nucleotide sequence: TGTGCCAGCAGCTACCTCCCCCCGGGACGGTCCTACGAGCAGTACTTC.

The chain carries TRBV20-1 and TRBJ2-2, with TRBD2 matching over 13 bases. The CDR3 consists of 18 residues. V was pared by 3 bases and J by 0 bases, with 7 bases of the junction left unmatched. Germline loops: CDR1 DFQATT, CDR2 SNEGSKA (reference sequence). The CDR3 loop is CSASWGTSGTSNTGELFF. As DNA, the CDR3 is TGCAGTGCTAGTTGGGGGACTAGCGGGACCTCGAACACCGGGGAGCTGTTTTTT.

The table lists this clonotype with a count of one. The DNA is left out, because the CDR3 cannot be placed on it with certainty; the CDR3 is given as TCRdb lists it. This chain links TRBV20-1 with TRBJ2-2; the table names TRBD1, a call not compared with the DNA. Both ends counted, the CDR3 spans 14 residues. Germline CDR1 is DFQATT and CDR2 is SNEGSKA (reference sequence). This CDR3 is CSARTGFGAGELSF.

In its sample, this clonotype was seen many times. The V gene is TRBV6-6, the J gene TRBJ2-2; 10 bases map to TRBD2. With 1 base clipped from V and 2 bases from J, the junction kept 1 base outside the gene matches. CDR1 and CDR2 from the germline V gene are MNHNY and SVGAGI (reference sequence). CDR3 length: 16 residues. CDR3 residues: CASSYWTSGNTGELFF. For the CDR3, the DNA is TGTGCCAGCAGTTACTGGACTAGCGGTAACACCGGGGAGCTGTTTTTT.

The genes are TRBV7-9 and TRBJ1-2; D is uncertain. The germline CDR1 and CDR2 sequences are SEHNR and FQNEAQ (reference sequence). The CDR3 contains 13 residues. Trimming took 5 bases from V and 2 from J, leaving 9 bases between them. The CDR3 DNA sequence: TGTGCCAGCAGCATAAGAGTCAACTATGGCTACACCTTC. Amino acid sequence: CASSIRVNYGYTF.

This chain connects TRBV7-9 to TRBJ1-2, with a tentative D call TRBD1 (5 bases). The CDR3 runs to 15 residues. V lost 5 bases and J 7 bases, leaving 20 bases between the germline ends. Per the germline V gene, CDR1 is SEHNR and CDR2 is FQNEAQ (reference sequence). Written as DNA, the CDR3 is TGTGCCAGCAGCGTTGATGGGTTGGGGGTCTCTGGCTACACCTTC. It specifies CASSVDGLGVSGYTF.

This clonotype appeared a single time. The chain uses TRBV2 and TRBJ1-6, with D unresolved. The CDR3 spans 12 residues. V lost 3 bases and J lost 7, with 4 bases in between. CDR1 SNHLY and CDR2 FYNNEI come from the germline V gene. DNA for the CDR3: TGTGCCAGCAGTGAGATAAATTCACCCCTCCACTTT. The encoded protein is CASSEINSPLHF.

The CDR3 loop reads CASSLQGGMMVETQYF. The CDR3, as DNA: TGTGCCAGCAGCTTACAGGGAGGGATGATGGTGGAGACCCAGTACTTC. The chain carries TRBV7-2 and TRBJ2-5, with 7 bases lining up with TRBD2. Germline values: CDR1 SGHTA, CDR2 FQGNSA. V shed 2 bases, J shed 5 bases, and the junction held 11 bases outside the gene matches. This CDR3 comprises 16 residues.

This clonotype was picked up a small number of times. The genes are TRBV7-9 and TRBJ2-7, with a possible D match to TRBD2 (5 bases). This CDR3 is 18 amino acids long. CDR1 and CDR2 from the germline V gene are SEHNR and FQNEAQ (reference sequence). Trimming took 5 bases from V and 3 from J, leaving 26 bases between them. The CDR3 sequence: CASSHTDHSGSAYYEQYF. The CDR3 DNA reads as TGTGCCAGCAGCCACACCGACCACTCAGGTAGCGCCTACTACGAGCAGTACTTC.

With regard to this clonotype: Possible read error: a much larger clone is one base away. The V and J genes are TRBV20-1 and TRBJ2-5; possibly TRBD2 for D (5 bases). Germline lookup yields CDR1 DFQATT and CDR2 SNEGSKA (reference sequence). Trimming stripped 3 bases from V and 5 bases from J, with 7 bases between. The CDR3 has 11 residues. The CDR3 coding sequence is TGCAGTGCTAGGAGAGGGGAGACCCAGTACTTC. Its protein product is CSARRGETQYF.

This clonotype was picked up many times. The V gene is TRBV12-3 or TRBV12-4, the J gene TRBJ2-7; 8 bases agree with TRBD1. This CDR3 has 15 residues. Trimming at V came to 3 bases and at J to 4 bases, leaving 8 bases not matched to a gene. Written as DNA, the CDR3 is TGTGCCAGCAGTTTCGGGGCAGGGGGCGAGTACGAGCAGTACTTC. It translates to CASSFGAGGEYEQYF.

This clonotype has at least ten counts. The chain links TRBV7-2 to TRBJ2-5, with D possibly TRBD2 on 6 matching bases. This CDR3 is built from 15 residues. V shed 2 bases and J shed 1 base, with 11 bases lying between them. Germline V CDR1 and CDR2: SGHTA, FQGNSA. The CDR3 DNA is TGTGCCAGCAGCTTACATCCCGGGGGCCAAGAGACCCAGTACTTC. Translation: CASSLHPGGQETQYF.

Many counts were recorded for this clonotype. This chain connects TRBV6-6 to TRBJ1-6; a weak D match, TRBD1 (6 bases). The V gene's germline CDR1 is MNHNY and CDR2 SVGAGI (reference sequence). This CDR3 has 15 residues. V was shortened by 6 bases and J by 2 bases, with 11 bases between the two germline ends. CDR3 sequence reads: CASRRQETYNSPLHF. The CDR3 DNA reads TGTGCCAGCAGGAGACAGGAAACCTATAATTCACCCCTCCACTTT.

This clonotype showed up many times. This sequence joins TRBV12-3 or TRBV12-4 and TRBJ1-5; the match to TRBD1 covers 10 bases. Trimming cost V 5 bases and J 6 bases; bases outside gene matches: 10. The CDR3 covers 16 residues. CDR3 coding DNA: TGTGCCAGCAGTAGAGGGGGACAGGGGTTGCTTCAGCCCCAGCATTTT. Its protein product is CASSRGGQGLLQPQHF.

Note on this clonotype: At one boundary the junction diverges from the germline segment, which might be a read error. The chain couples TRBV28 to TRBJ1-1; D is unclear. The germline gives CDR1 MDHEN, CDR2 SYDVKM. CDR3 length: 11 residues. The CDR3 bases are TGCACCAGCAGTTTGACCACTGAAGCTTTCTTT. The encoded protein is CTSSLTTEAFF.

This clonotype was observed many times. The chain couples TRBV2 to TRBJ2-7, with 14 bases matching TRBD2. V shed 0 bases and J 13 bases; nucleotides not matched to a gene: 11. The CDR3 sequence is 16 residues long. Germline-derived CDR1 and CDR2 are SNHLY and FYNNEI. CDR3 DNA: TGTGCCAGCAGTGAAGCGAAGGGACTAGCGGGGGCCGACCCCTACTTC. Its protein product is CASSEAKGLAGADPYF.

At least ten counts were recorded for this clonotype. The chain couples TRBV7-2 to TRBJ2-5; TRBD1 matches 9 bases. This CDR3 region has 14 residues. Germline CDR1 and CDR2: SGHTA and FQGNSA. V shed 4 bases, J shed 4 bases, and the junction held 4 bases outside the gene matches. CDR3 nucleotide sequence: TGTGCCAGCAGCTCGACAGGGGGGGGAGAGACCCAGTACTTC. As protein: CASSSTGGGETQYF.

The CDR3 spells CASTLDRDRGETQYF. The CDR3 coding sequence is TGTGCCAGCACCCTCGACAGGGACAGGGGCGAGACCCAGTACTTC. The rearrangement uses TRBV2 and TRBJ2-5; 10 bases line up with TRBD1. The germline gives CDR1 SNHLY, CDR2 FYNNEI. CDR3 length equals 15 residues. With V trimmed by 7 bases and J by 5 bases, 10 bases remained unmatched.

The rearrangement joins TRBV10-3 to TRBJ1-3, with TRBD1 matching 9 bases. This CDR3 comprises 15 residues. Germline V CDR1 and CDR2: ENHRY, SYGVKD. Trimming cost V 6 bases and J 8 bases; bases outside gene matches: 11. CDR3 sequence: CAIRADLGDRDTIYF. The CDR3 DNA reads as TGTGCCATCAGGGCCGACTTAGGGGACAGGGACACCATATATTTT.

J is TRBJ1-1 and V is TRBV2; 8 bases map to TRBD1. Germline lookup yields CDR1 SNHLY and CDR2 FYNNEI. This CDR3 has 14 residues. The V and J ends lost 4 bases and 4 bases, in that order; junction bases with no gene match: 5. Here the CDR3 reads CASSAVDRVTEAFF. The CDR3 DNA reads as TGTGCCAGCAGTGCTGTGGACAGGGTCACTGAAGCTTTCTTT.